Below, 15 T cell receptor beta chains from the same sample are listed, as sequenced in a study of T cell responses to AZD1222 COVID-19 vaccine. Some clones are missing from TCRdb's copy, which holds only in-frame ones; the method was immunoSEQ multiplex PCR. The sample has nearly 80,000 clones; about 84% are singletons. Sample: peripheral blood, taken on day 0 of AZD1222 vaccination. These receptors came from an adult in good health.

This chain links TRBV18 with TRBJ2-6; no clear D. There are 17 residues in the CDR3. The germline V gene encodes CDR1 KGHSH and CDR2 LQKENI. V was pared by 4 bases and J by 0 bases, with 13 bases between. CDR3 protein: CASSLPREVSGANVLTF. Written as DNA, the CDR3 is TGTGCCAGCTCACTCCCGAGAGAGGTCTCTGGGGCCAACGTCCTGACTTTC.

The genes are TRBV2 and TRBJ1-5; D gene unclear. This CDR3 is built from 13 residues. Trimming took 4 bases from V and 4 from J, leaving 8 bases between them. Germline CDR1 and CDR2: SNHLY and FYNNEI. CDR3 residues: CASSAALNQPQHF. As DNA, the CDR3 is TGTGCCAGCAGTGCGGCCCTTAATCAGCCCCAGCATTTT.

There are a few counts of this clone. J is TRBJ1-5 and V is TRBV28; maybe TRBD1 (5 bases). Germline lookup yields CDR1 MDHEN and CDR2 SYDVKM. The CDR3 spans 14 residues. V was shortened by 7 bases and J by 2 bases, with 12 bases between the two germline ends. The CDR3 loop reads CASTSGLGNQPQHF. CDR3 coding DNA: TGTGCCAGCACCTCAGGGCTGGGCAATCAGCCCCAGCATTTT.

This chain connects TRBV7-9 to TRBJ2-7; 9 bases map to TRBD2. Germline V gene lookup returns CDR1 SEHNR and CDR2 FQNEAQ (reference sequence). The V segment lost 0 bases and the J segment 3 bases; nucleotides outside the gene matches: 6. CDR3 length equals 16 residues. The CDR3 DNA sequence: TGTGCCAGCAGCTTAGCGCTTTCTAGCGGGAACTACGAGCAGTACTTC. It specifies CASSLALSSGNYEQYF. Full variable domain (missing parts from reference TRBV7-9 and TRBJ2-7): DTGVSQNPRHKITKRGQNVTFRCDPISEHNRLYWYRQTLGQGPEFLTYFQNEAQLEKSRLLSDRFSAERPKGSFSTLEIQRTEQGDSAMYLCASSLALSSGNYEQYFGPGTRLTVT.

J is TRBJ2-3 and V is TRBV7-6; 16 bases match TRBD2. CDR1 and CDR2 from the germline V gene are SGHVS and FNYEAQ. This CDR3 comprises 16 residues. The junction had 7 bases not matched to a gene; V was cut back by 5 bases and J by 8 bases. Written as DNA, the CDR3 is TGTGCCAGCAGCCAAGCTGGGACTAGCGGGGGGGCTACGCAGTATTTT. Translating it yields CASSQAGTSGGATQYF. The entire variable domain, with the rest obtained from reference TRBV7-6 and TRBJ2-3, is as follows: GAGVSQSPRYKVTKRGQDVALRCDPISGHVSLYWYRQALGQGPEFLTYFNYEAQQDKSGLPNDRFSAERPEGSISTLTIQRTEQRDSAMYRCASSQAGTSGGATQYFGPGTRLTVL.

The rearrangement uses TRBV12-3 or TRBV12-4 and TRBJ2-1; D is unresolved. The CDR3 is made up of 13 amino acids. The V gene lost 5 bases and the J gene lost 0 bases, with 5 bases spanning the gap. The chain's CDR3 is CASSLSSYNEQFF. CDR3 DNA sequence: TGTGCCAGCAGTCTGAGCTCCTACAATGAGCAGTTCTTC.

The CDR3 reads CAWSDTDRYYGYTF. The CDR3 DNA follows: TGTGCCTGGAGTGATACTGACAGGTACTATGGCTACACCTTC. V and J are TRBV30 and TRBJ1-2, with a weak D call TRBD1 (6 bases). Trimming removed 1 base from V and 3 bases from J, with 12 bases in between. Germline loops: CDR1 GTSNPN, CDR2 SVGIG (reference sequence). The CDR3 extends over 14 amino acids.

V gene TRBV7-9 combines with J gene TRBJ1-5; tentatively, D is TRBD1 (5 bases). Looked up from germline, CDR1 is SEHNR and CDR2 is FQNEAQ (reference sequence). V lost 4 bases, J lost 9 bases, and 13 bases lay in between. This CDR3 has 13 residues. Written as DNA, the CDR3 is TGTGCCAGCAGCTGGGACCGGGAGGCGCCCCAGCATTTT. This gives the protein CASSWDREAPQHF. The entire variable domain, with the rest obtained from reference TRBV7-9 and TRBJ1-5, is as follows: DTGVSQNPRHKITKRGQNVTFRCDPISEHNRLYWYRQTLGQGPEFLTYFQNEAQLEKSRLLSDRFSAERPKGSFSTLEIQRTEQGDSAMYLCASSWDREAPQHFGDGTRLSIL.

The chain links TRBV2 to TRBJ2-1, with TRBD2 matching 7 bases. V shed 10 bases and J 0 bases; nucleotides not matched to a gene: 12. The CDR3 covers 16 residues. Germline CDR1 is SNHLY and CDR2 is FYNNEI. The chain's CDR3 is CANWAGEGSSYNEQFF. Here the CDR3 DNA reads TGTGCCAACTGGGCGGGGGAGGGGAGCTCCTACAATGAGCAGTTCTTC.

The CDR3 sequence: CASSLGEQAFF. The CDR3 DNA reads as TGTGCCAGCAGTTTGGGGGAGCAAGCTTTCTTT. The chain recombines TRBV28 with TRBJ1-1; possibly TRBD1 for D (5 bases). V was trimmed by 3 bases and J by 9 bases, leaving 8 bases between them. The CDR3 extends over 11 amino acids. Germline CDR1 reads MDHEN; CDR2 reads SYDVKM.

The chain joins TRBV30 to TRBJ1-2; D possibly corresponds to TRBD1 (5 bases). Germline loops: CDR1 GTSNPN, CDR2 SVGIG (reference sequence). There are 13 residues in the CDR3. V lost 5 bases, J lost 2 bases, and 12 bases lay in between. As DNA, the CDR3 is TGTGCCTGGTGGGGACGGGTAAACTATGGCTACACCTTC. Its protein product is CAWWGRVNYGYTF.

The rearrangement links TRBV7-9 to TRBJ2-7, with TRBD2 as a possible D gene (5 bases). Per germline, CDR1 SEHNR and CDR2 FQNEAQ (reference sequence). V lost 7 bases and J lost 5, with 21 bases in between. The CDR3 loop spans 15 amino acids. In DNA, the CDR3 is TGTGCCAGCACCCCGCTCCGGGGAACCCACCACGAGCAGTACTTC. The encoded protein is CASTPLRGTHHEQYF.

This clone has a single count. This chain joins TRBV24-1 and TRBJ2-1, with D perhaps TRBD1 (6 bases). There are 16 residues in the CDR3. Germline CDR1 reads KGHDR; CDR2 reads SFDVKD. V was shortened by 1 base and J by 5 bases, with 14 bases between the two germline ends. The CDR3 is CATSDFTGLGNNEQFF. DNA of the CDR3: TGTGCCACCAGTGATTTTACAGGGTTGGGGAACAATGAGCAGTTCTTC.

The chain is built from TRBV5-1 and TRBJ2-2; D remains unclear. The CDR3 has 14 amino acids. Germline V gene sequence: CDR1 SGHRS, CDR2 YFSETQ. V shed 4 bases and J shed 3 bases, with 10 bases lying between them. The CDR3: CASSIDRYTGELFF. In nucleotides, the CDR3 is TGCGCCAGCAGCATAGACCGTTACACCGGGGAGCTGTTTTTT.

The J gene is TRBJ2-3, the V gene TRBV2; no reliable D call. The ends were cut back, 8 bases at V and 3 bases at J, with 3 bases in the middle. This CDR3 is built from 10 residues. Germline values: CDR1 SNHLY, CDR2 FYNNEI. CDR3 in amino acids: CASQTDTQYF. For the CDR3, the DNA is TGTGCCAGCCAGACAGATACGCAGTATTTT.